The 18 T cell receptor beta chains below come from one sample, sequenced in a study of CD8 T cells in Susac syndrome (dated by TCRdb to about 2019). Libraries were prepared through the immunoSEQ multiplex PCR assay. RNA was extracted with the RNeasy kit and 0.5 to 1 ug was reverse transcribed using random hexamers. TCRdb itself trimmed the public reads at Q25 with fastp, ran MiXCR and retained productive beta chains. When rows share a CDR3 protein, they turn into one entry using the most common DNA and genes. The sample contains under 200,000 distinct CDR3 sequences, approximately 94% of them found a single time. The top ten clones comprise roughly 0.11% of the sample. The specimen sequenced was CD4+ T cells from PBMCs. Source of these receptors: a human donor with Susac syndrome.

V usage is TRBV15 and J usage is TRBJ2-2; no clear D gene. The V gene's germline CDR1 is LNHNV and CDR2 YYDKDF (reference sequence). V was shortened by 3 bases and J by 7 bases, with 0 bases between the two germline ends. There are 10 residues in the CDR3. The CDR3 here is CATSSGELFF. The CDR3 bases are TGTGCCACCAGCAGCGGGGAGCTGTTTTTT.

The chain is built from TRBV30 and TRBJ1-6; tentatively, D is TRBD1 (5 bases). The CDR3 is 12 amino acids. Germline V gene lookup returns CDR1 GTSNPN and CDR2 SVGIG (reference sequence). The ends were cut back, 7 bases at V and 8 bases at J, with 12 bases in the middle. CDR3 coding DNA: TGTGCCTCGGGTGGGGGGGATTCACCCCTCCACTTT. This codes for CASGGGDSPLHF.

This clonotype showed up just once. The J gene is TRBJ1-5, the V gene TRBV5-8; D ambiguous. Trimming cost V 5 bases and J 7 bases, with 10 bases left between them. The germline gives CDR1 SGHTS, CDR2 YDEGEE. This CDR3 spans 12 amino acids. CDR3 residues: CASSYGGQPQHF. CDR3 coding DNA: TGTGCCAGCAGTTATGGAGGGCAGCCCCAGCATTTT.

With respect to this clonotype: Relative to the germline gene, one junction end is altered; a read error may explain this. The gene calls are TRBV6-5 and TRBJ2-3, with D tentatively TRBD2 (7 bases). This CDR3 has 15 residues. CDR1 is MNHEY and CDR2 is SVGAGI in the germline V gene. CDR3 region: CASSDSGGSTDTQYF. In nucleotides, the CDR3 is TGTGCCAGCAGTGACTCGGGGGGCAGCACAGATACGCAGTATTTT.

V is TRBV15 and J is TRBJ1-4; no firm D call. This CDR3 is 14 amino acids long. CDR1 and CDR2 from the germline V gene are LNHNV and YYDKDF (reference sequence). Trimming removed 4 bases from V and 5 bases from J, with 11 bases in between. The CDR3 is CATSTGRQNEKLFF. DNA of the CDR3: TGTGCCACCAGCACGGGCAGGCAGAATGAAAAACTGTTTTTT.

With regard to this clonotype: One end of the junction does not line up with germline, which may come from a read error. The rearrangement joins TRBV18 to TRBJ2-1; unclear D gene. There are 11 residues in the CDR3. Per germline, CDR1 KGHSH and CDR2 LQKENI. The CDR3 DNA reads TGTGCCAGCTCACCGAAAAATGGGCAGTTCTTC. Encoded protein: CASSPKNGQFF. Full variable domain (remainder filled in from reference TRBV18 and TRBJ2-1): NAGVMQNPRHLVRRRGQEARLRCSPMKGHSHVYWYRQLPEEGLKFMVYLQKENIIDESGMPKERFSAEFPKEGPSILRIQQVVRGDSAAYFCASSPKNGQFFGPGTRLTVL.

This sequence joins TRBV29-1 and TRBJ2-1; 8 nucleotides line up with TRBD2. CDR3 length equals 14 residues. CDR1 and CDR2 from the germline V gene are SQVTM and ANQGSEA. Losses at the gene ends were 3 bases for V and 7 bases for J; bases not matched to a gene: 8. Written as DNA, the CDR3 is TGCAGCGTTGACGGGGGGGGGCCTGGGAATGAGCAGTTCTTC. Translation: CSVDGGGPGNEQFF.

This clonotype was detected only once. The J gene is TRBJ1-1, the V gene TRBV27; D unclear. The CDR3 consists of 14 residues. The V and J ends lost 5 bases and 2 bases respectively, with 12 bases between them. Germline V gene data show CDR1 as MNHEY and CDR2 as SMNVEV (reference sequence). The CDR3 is CASSQTRPNTEAFF. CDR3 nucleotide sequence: TGTGCCAGCAGTCAAACGAGACCTAACACTGAAGCTTTCTTT.

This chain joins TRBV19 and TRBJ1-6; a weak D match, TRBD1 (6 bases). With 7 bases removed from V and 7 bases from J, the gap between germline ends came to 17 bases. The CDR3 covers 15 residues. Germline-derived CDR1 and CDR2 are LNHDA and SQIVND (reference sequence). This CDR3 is CASTPDRRNNSPLHF. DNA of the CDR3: TGTGCCAGTACCCCTGACAGGAGGAACAATTCACCCCTCCACTTT.

The CDR3 nucleotides are TGTGCCAGCAATGAACAGGGTCCCCAAGAGACCCAGTACTTC. Translation gives CASNEQGPQETQYF. V and J are TRBV6-2 or TRBV6-3 and TRBJ2-5, with D possibly being TRBD1 (6 bases). From germline, CDR1 is MNHEY and CDR2 SVGEGT. This CDR3 is 14 amino acids long. Trimming removed 7 bases from V and 1 base from J, with 13 bases in between.

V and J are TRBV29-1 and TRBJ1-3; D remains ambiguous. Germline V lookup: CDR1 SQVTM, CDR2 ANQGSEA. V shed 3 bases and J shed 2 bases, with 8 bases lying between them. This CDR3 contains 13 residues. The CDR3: CSVDRGTGNTIYF. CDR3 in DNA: TGCAGCGTTGATCGAGGGACTGGAAACACCATATATTTT.

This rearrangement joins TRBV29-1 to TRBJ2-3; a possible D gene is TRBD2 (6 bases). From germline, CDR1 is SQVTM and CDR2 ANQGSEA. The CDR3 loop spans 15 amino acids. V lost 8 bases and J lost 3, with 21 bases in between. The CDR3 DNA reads TGCAGCCTCCGTATGTCTAGCGCGTCGACAGATACGCAGTATTTT. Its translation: CSLRMSSASTDTQYF.

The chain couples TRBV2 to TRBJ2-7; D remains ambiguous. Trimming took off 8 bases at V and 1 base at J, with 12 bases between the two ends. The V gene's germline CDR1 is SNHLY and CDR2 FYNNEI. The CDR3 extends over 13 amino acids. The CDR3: CASSLPLSYEQYF. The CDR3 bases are TGTGCCAGCTCCTTACCCCTTTCCTACGAGCAGTACTTC. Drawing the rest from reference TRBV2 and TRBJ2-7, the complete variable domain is EPEVTQTPSHQVTQMGQEVILRCVPISNHLYFYWYRQILGQKVEFLVSFYNNEISEKSEIFDDQFSVERPDGSNFTLKIRSTKLEDSAMYFCASSLPLSYEQYFGPGTRLTVT.

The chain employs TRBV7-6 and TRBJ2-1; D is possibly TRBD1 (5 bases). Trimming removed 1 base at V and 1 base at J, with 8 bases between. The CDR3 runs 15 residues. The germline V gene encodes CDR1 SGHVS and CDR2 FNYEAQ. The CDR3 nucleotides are TGTGCCAGCAGCTTAGTAACAGGTTCCTACAATGAGCAGTTCTTC. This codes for CASSLVTGSYNEQFF.

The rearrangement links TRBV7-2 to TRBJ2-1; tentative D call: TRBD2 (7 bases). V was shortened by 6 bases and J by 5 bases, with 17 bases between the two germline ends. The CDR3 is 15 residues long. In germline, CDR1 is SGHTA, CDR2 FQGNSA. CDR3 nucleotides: TGTGCCAGCAGGTTGGATCGGGGGGCGAACAATGAGCAGTTCTTC. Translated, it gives CASRLDRGANNEQFF.

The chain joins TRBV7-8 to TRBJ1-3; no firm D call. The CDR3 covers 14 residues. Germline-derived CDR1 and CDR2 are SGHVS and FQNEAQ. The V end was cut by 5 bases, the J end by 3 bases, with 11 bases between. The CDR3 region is CASSPPDVGNTIYF. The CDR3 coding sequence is TGTGCCAGCAGCCCCCCCGATGTTGGAAACACCATATATTTT.

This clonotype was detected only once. The CDR3 loop is CASKRESGMNYGYTF. Here the CDR3 DNA reads TGTGCCAGCAAAAGAGAATCGGGTATGAACTATGGCTACACCTTC. This chain joins TRBV2 and TRBJ1-2, with D unclear. CDR1 is SNHLY, CDR2 FYNNEI, per germline. This CDR3 has 15 amino acids. Trimming left V 7 bases short and J 2 bases short, with 17 bases between.

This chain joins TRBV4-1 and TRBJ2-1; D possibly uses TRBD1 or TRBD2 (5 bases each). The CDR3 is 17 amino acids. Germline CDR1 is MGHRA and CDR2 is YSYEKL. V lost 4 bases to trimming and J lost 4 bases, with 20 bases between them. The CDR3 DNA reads TGCGCCAGCAGCCCGAGGGCTGACGGGGCCCCATACAATGAGCAGTTCTTC. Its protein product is CASSPRADGAPYNEQFF.